This TCR beta chain was identified during a study of blood T cells in healthy people across ages. Study conclusions and caveats: Fewer expanded clones and more diversity marked long-lived versus aged donors.

The donors, aged roughly 6 to 90, were healthy Caucasians from Russia. With regard to this clonotype: Its antigen is undetermined.

The CDR3 consists of 17 residues. J was trimmed by 7 bases and V by 4 bases; bases with no gene match: 10. Germline assignment: CDR1 SGHRS and CDR2 YFSETQ. With a J-beta primer mix and a sample-barcoded 5' primer, a second PCR ran about 7 to 12 cycles. MiXCR, applied by TCRdb to the 5' RACE reads, yields one record per CDR3 protein. The sample holds around 650,000 distinct CDR3 sequences; approximately 40% are singletons and the top ten take 25% to 35%. This clonotype was sampled from a man aged 80 or over in good health. This rearrangement joins TRBV5-1 to TRBJ2-1, with 14 bases fitting TRBD2. The sequencing input was blood. CDR3 protein: CASSKGLAGEANNEQFF. In DNA form, the CDR3 reads TGCGCCAGCAGCAAGGGACTAGCGGGGGAGGCAAATAATGAGCAGTTCTTC.